This T cell receptor beta chain was observed in a study of cytomegalovirus exposure and HLA in healthy donors. Across the study: Most donors, roughly 77% of 398 genotyped, fell in the Caucasian-associated ancestry cluster.

60 Vbeta and 13 Jbeta primers were used in PCR. The method was immunoSEQ multiplex PCR; TCRdb's version includes in-frame clones alone and lacks a portion of them. The table records some 200,000 clones, around 80% of them present only once. Study observations and caveats: An observed cluster of highly shared sequence variants was recorded as a likely sequencing artifact. Data from an earlier analysis indicated that most TCR beta V segments were productive either about 90% or about 30% of the time.

Of note for this clone: Its antigen remains unidentified.

The CDR3 contains 15 residues. CDR1 is MNHEY and CDR2 is SMNVEV in the germline V gene (reference sequence). V lost 5 bases, J lost 4 bases, and 8 bases stayed unmatched. The specimen was PBMCs. This TCR derives from a boy aged 2 to 10 in good health and CMV-seronegative. The chain links TRBV27 to TRBJ2-3; 8 nucleotides align to TRBD2. CDR3: CASSELAAAPDTQYF. CDR3 coding DNA: TGTGCCAGCAGTGAACTAGCGGCCGCCCCAGATACGCAGTATTTT.